One sample yielded the 8 T cell receptor beta chains listed below, sequenced in a study of shared clonotypes between healthy human individuals. Repertoires were generated with immunoSEQ multiplex PCR, while TCRdb's copy carries only in-frame clones and drops some. The table records approximately 2.1 million clones, roughly 93% of them present only once. The sequencing sample was made of naive CD4+ T cells from PBMCs. Subset described: CD45RA+ positively selected. The receptors originated from a man between 18 and 35 years old in good health. Some clones in this sample may be carry-over from other donors' samples.

The rearrangement joins TRBV4-1 to TRBJ2-7; TRBD2 aligns across 10 bases. The CDR3 runs 16 residues. With 2 bases clipped from V and 5 bases from J, the junction kept 9 bases outside the gene matches. The germline V gene encodes CDR1 MGHRA and CDR2 YSYEKL. The CDR3 spells CASSQPASGRSHEQYF. The CDR3 DNA is TGCGCCAGCAGCCAACCTGCTAGCGGGAGATCCCACGAGCAGTACTTC.

Turning to this clone: This CDR3 is also generated by other DNA sequences in the sample. The chain recombines TRBV6-5 with TRBJ2-7, with D possibly being TRBD2 (5 bases). In germline, CDR1 is MNHEY, CDR2 SVGAGI. Trimming pared 9 bases from V and 0 bases from J, leaving 12 bases between. There are 13 residues in the CDR3. Written as DNA, the CDR3 is TGTGCCAGTTCGAGGGCGGGCTCCTACGAGCAGTACTTC. It encodes CASSRAGSYEQYF.

The sample holds one count of this clone. This chain links TRBV28 with TRBJ2-4; D not certain. The germline V and J ends were trimmed by 3 bases and 0 bases, with 18 bases remaining between them. CDR1 and CDR2 from the germline V gene are MDHEN and SYDVKM. The CDR3 has 18 amino acids. CDR3 loop: CASSLVIDTRLAKNIQYF. CDR3 DNA sequence: TGTGCCAGCAGTTTGGTGATTGACACACGACTAGCCAAAAACATTCAGTACTTC.

This clone was seen once. The rearrangement links TRBV7-9 to TRBJ2-7; 10 positions agree with TRBD2. Trimming cost V 5 bases and J 5 bases; bases outside gene matches: 3. Germline values: CDR1 SEHNR, CDR2 FQNEAQ (reference sequence). This CDR3 has 13 amino acids. The chain's CDR3 is CASSEGLANEQYF. The DNA for the CDR3 is TGTGCCAGCAGCGAGGGACTAGCGAACGAGCAGTACTTC.

This chain joins TRBV6-5 and TRBJ2-5; TRBD2 matches 10 bases. CDR3 size: 15 residues. With V trimmed by 2 bases and J by 4 bases, 4 bases remained unmatched. CDR1 and CDR2 from the germline V gene are MNHEY and SVGAGI. CDR3 residues: CASSYGAGGVETQYF. The CDR3, as DNA: TGTGCCAGCAGTTACGGAGCGGGAGGGGTAGAGACCCAGTACTTC.

The chain is built from TRBV19 and TRBJ2-1; possibly TRBD1 for D (5 bases). Per germline, CDR1 LNHDA and CDR2 SQIVND (reference sequence). V lost 4 bases, J lost 3 bases, and 10 bases lay in between. The CDR3 extends over 14 amino acids. The CDR3 loop reads CASSNRQYYNEQFF. In DNA, the CDR3 is TGTGCCAGTAGTAACAGGCAATACTACAATGAGCAGTTCTTC.

This clone was detected a few times. The chain recombines TRBV7-3 with TRBJ1-2, with D possibly TRBD1 on 6 matching bases. Germline lookup yields CDR1 SGHTA and CDR2 FQGTGA. The CDR3 is made up of 13 amino acids. The V end was cut by 5 bases, the J end by 5 bases, with 12 bases between. The CDR3 protein is CASSVQGGYGYTF. CDR3 DNA sequence: TGTGCCAGCAGCGTACAGGGAGGGTATGGCTACACCTTC.

Here the CDR3 reads CASSLEASAGNNEQFF. As DNA, the CDR3 is TGCGCCAGCAGCTTGGAAGCTAGCGCGGGTAACAATGAGCAGTTCTTC. This chain links TRBV5-1 with TRBJ2-1, with D tentatively TRBD2 (6 bases). The length of the CDR3 is 16 residues. CDR1 SGHRS and CDR2 YFSETQ come from the germline V gene. V shed 0 bases and J shed 5 bases, with 15 bases lying between them. Drawing the rest from reference TRBV5-1 and TRBJ2-1, the complete variable domain is KAGVTQTPRYLIKTRGQQVTLSCSPISGHRSVSWYQQTPGQGLQFLFEYFSETQRNKGNFPGRFSGRQFSNSRSEMNVSTLELGDSALYLCASSLEASAGNNEQFFGPGTRLTVL.